The 21 T cell receptor beta chains below come from one sample, sequenced in a study of blood T cell repertoires in COVID-19. The assay was immunoSEQ multiplex PCR, and TCRdb's table has in-frame clones only and misses some. The sample lists about 360,000 clones, around four fifths occurring once. Sequenced material: peripheral blood. These receptors all stem from a man aged 25 to 40 with active or convalescent COVID-19.

The chain carries TRBV5-1 and TRBJ2-6, with D hard to call. The germline V gene encodes CDR1 SGHRS and CDR2 YFSETQ. The CDR3 length is 14 residues. V was shortened by 6 bases and J by 4 bases, with 11 bases between the two germline ends. The CDR3 DNA reads as TGCGCCAGCACTCTCGGTTCCGGGGCCAACGTCCTGACTTTC. Protein product: CASTLGSGANVLTF. The full variable domain, rest sourced from reference TRBV5-1 and TRBJ2-6, is KAGVTQTPRYLIKTRGQQVTLSCSPISGHRSVSWYQQTPGQGLQFLFEYFSETQRNKGNFPGRFSGRQFSNSRSEMNVSTLELGDSALYLCASTLGSGANVLTFGAGSRLTVL.

The V gene is TRBV18, the J gene TRBJ2-5; TRBD1 aligns across 10 bases. V lost 0 bases to trimming and J lost 7 bases; unmatched junction nucleotides: 5. The CDR3 is 15 residues long. The germline V gene has CDR1 KGHSH and CDR2 LQKENI. CDR3 in DNA: TGTGCCAGCTCACCACCGGGACAGGGGATCTGGACCCAGTACTTC. Translating gives CASSPPGQGIWTQYF.

The J gene is TRBJ2-7, the V gene TRBV30; the D gene could be TRBD1 or TRBD2 (5 bases each). The V end was cut by 5 bases, the J end by 0 bases, with 11 bases between. The germline gives CDR1 GTSNPN, CDR2 SVGIG (reference sequence). CDR3 length equals 13 residues. The CDR3 is CAWGGGSSYEQYF. The CDR3 region has the DNA TGTGCCTGGGGGGGTGGGAGCTCCTACGAGCAGTACTTC.

The rearrangement joins TRBV2 to TRBJ2-3, with D hard to call. The V gene's germline CDR1 is SNHLY and CDR2 FYNNEI. The germline V and J ends were trimmed by 6 bases and 3 bases, with 4 bases remaining between them. The CDR3 runs to 11 residues. The CDR3 sequence: CASRRTDTQYF. The DNA of the CDR3 is TGTGCCAGCAGGCGGACAGATACGCAGTATTTT.

V and J are TRBV4-2 and TRBJ2-7; 9 bases fit TRBD2. This CDR3 is built from 16 residues. Germline CDR1 and CDR2: LGHNA and YNFKEQ. The J segment lost 2 bases and the V segment lost 1 base, leaving 6 bases of the junction unmatched. The CDR3 nucleotides read TGTGCCAGCAGCCAAGGCCCTAGCGGGACGACCTACGAGCAGTACTTC. This codes for CASSQGPSGTTYEQYF.

This clone is a singleton in its sample. The V call is TRBV9, the J call TRBJ2-5, with TRBD2 matching over 8 bases. CDR1 is SGDLS and CDR2 is YYNGEE in the germline V gene. Trimming removed 4 bases from V and 2 bases from J; junction bases left unmatched: 4. The CDR3 length is 14 residues. CDR3 sequence (DNA): TGTGCCAGCAGCTCGGGGACTAGTCAAGAGACCCAGTACTTC. Protein: CASSSGTSQETQYF.

The count of this clone is one. V is TRBV19 and J is TRBJ1-2; D is ambiguous. Germline assignment: CDR1 LNHDA and CDR2 SQIVND (reference sequence). The germline V and J ends were trimmed by 3 bases and 2 bases, with 10 bases remaining between them. The CDR3 has 14 amino acids. CDR3 bases: TGTGCCAGTAGTATCCCCCCCAGGAACTATGGCTACACCTTC. It is translated as CASSIPPRNYGYTF.

This clone was seen at least ten times. This sequence joins TRBV15 and TRBJ2-2, with 8 bases lining up with TRBD1. The junction had 3 bases not matched to a gene; V was cut back by 3 bases and J by 3 bases. The length of the CDR3 is 15 residues. Germline-derived CDR1 and CDR2 are LNHNV and YYDKDF (reference sequence). CDR3 nucleotides: TGTGCCACCAGCAGGGGCAGGGGGCACACCGGGGAGCTGTTTTTT. Translation gives CATSRGRGHTGELFF.

The chain combines TRBV2 with TRBJ1-2; a possible D gene is TRBD1 (5 bases). The germline V gene encodes CDR1 SNHLY and CDR2 FYNNEI. Trimming took 3 bases from V and 2 from J, leaving 7 bases between them. The CDR3 covers 13 residues. CDR3 coding DNA: TGTGCCAGCAGTGAGAAGGGGAACTATGGCTACACCTTC. This encodes CASSEKGNYGYTF. The full variable domain, its missing parts supplied by reference TRBV2 and TRBJ1-2, is EPEVTQTPSHQVTQMGQEVILRCVPISNHLYFYWYRQILGQKVEFLVSFYNNEISEKSEIFDDQFSVERPDGSNFTLKIRSTKLEDSAMYFCASSEKGNYGYTFGSGTRLTVV.

This clone was seen only a few times. The chain combines TRBV5-1 with TRBJ2-7; D perhaps matches TRBD2 (7 bases). The CDR3 is made up of 14 amino acids. Germline loops: CDR1 SGHRS, CDR2 YFSETQ. V was cut by 4 bases and J by 5 bases, with 16 bases left in between. DNA for the CDR3: TGCGCCAGCAGCCCGAGGGAGGGGGTGAACGAGCAGTACTTC. This translates into CASSPREGVNEQYF.

The chain is built from TRBV7-3 and TRBJ2-1, with 11 nucleotides matching TRBD2. Germline trimming cut 5 bases from V and 2 bases from J; bases unmatched to any gene: 5. CDR1 and CDR2 from the germline V gene are SGHTA and FQGTGA. The CDR3 extends over 16 amino acids. The CDR3 region is CASSLLAGGAYNEQFF. In DNA, the CDR3 is TGTGCCAGCAGCCTTCTAGCGGGGGGCGCCTACAATGAGCAGTTCTTC.

The chain couples TRBV7-9 to TRBJ2-7; possible D gene TRBD2, 5 bases. Trimming stripped 1 base from V and 2 bases from J, with 9 bases between. The CDR3 has 14 amino acids. Germline CDR1 reads SEHNR; CDR2 reads FQNEAQ (reference sequence). CDR3 residues: CASSLGGLTYEQYF. In DNA form, the CDR3 reads TGTGCCAGCAGCTTAGGAGGGCTTACCTACGAGCAGTACTTC.

V is TRBV18 and J is TRBJ2-5; tentative D call: TRBD1 (6 bases). This CDR3 contains 15 residues. The V gene lost 0 bases and the J gene lost 2 bases, with 10 bases spanning the gap. Germline lookup yields CDR1 KGHSH and CDR2 LQKENI. CDR3: CASSPPPTGQETQYF. CDR3 sequence (DNA): TGTGCCAGCTCACCACCTCCAACAGGGCAAGAGACCCAGTACTTC.

The chain recombines TRBV20-1 with TRBJ2-7; the match to TRBD1 covers 10 bases. The J segment lost 6 bases and the V segment lost 3 bases, leaving 8 bases of the junction unmatched. The CDR3 runs to 14 residues. The germline V gene encodes CDR1 DFQATT and CDR2 SNEGSKA (reference sequence). CDR3 sequence: CSASYDRGLGEQYF. The CDR3 DNA reads TGCAGTGCTAGTTATGACAGGGGGCTTGGCGAGCAGTACTTC.

The count of this clone is one. This rearrangement joins TRBV3-1 (or the pseudogene TRBV3-2) to TRBJ2-3; 10 bases are shared with TRBD2. Germline CDR1 reads LGHDT; CDR2 reads YNNKEL (reference sequence). V gave up 1 base and J gave up 6 bases; unmatched junction bases: 10. The CDR3 has 17 residues. In nucleotides, the CDR3 is TGTGCCAGCAGCCAAGGATTACTAGCGGGGTCGCGGGATACGCAGTATTTT. The encoded protein is CASSQGLLAGSRDTQYF.

V gene TRBV19 combines with J gene TRBJ1-3, with D possibly TRBD1 on 5 matching bases. The CDR3 has 15 amino acids. Germline V gene lookup returns CDR1 LNHDA and CDR2 SQIVND (reference sequence). V gave up 8 bases and J gave up 0 bases, with 14 bases separating them. The CDR3 protein is CASRPDSLSGNTIYF. Written as DNA, the CDR3 is TGTGCCAGTCGCCCCGACAGCCTCTCTGGAAACACCATATATTTT.

The rearrangement uses TRBV19 and TRBJ1-1; D is uncertain. Trimming took off 7 bases at V and 6 bases at J, with 12 bases between the two ends. The CDR3 runs 12 residues. The V gene's germline CDR1 is LNHDA and CDR2 SQIVND (reference sequence). CDR3 coding DNA: TGTGCCAGTAAACTTAATCGGGCTGAAGCTTTCTTT. Amino acid sequence: CASKLNRAEAFF.

Only a few counts were recorded for this clone. Here the CDR3 DNA reads TGTGCCACCAGCACCGCAGGGGAAGGGACCCAGTACTTC. Protein product: CATSTAGEGTQYF. The rearrangement uses TRBV15 and TRBJ2-5, with a possible D match to TRBD1 (6 bases). V was cut by 4 bases and J by 7 bases, with 13 bases left in between. Germline V gives CDR1 LNHNV, CDR2 YYDKDF (reference sequence). The CDR3 contains 13 residues.

This rearrangement joins TRBV10-3 to TRBJ2-1; maybe TRBD1 (5 bases). Between the trimmed V and J ends, which lost 5 bases and 3 bases, there was a span of 14 bases. The CDR3 sequence is 15 residues long. Germline CDR1 and CDR2: ENHRY and SYGVKD. The CDR3 DNA reads as TGTGCCATCAGTACACAGGTTGGGGTCTACAATGAGCAGTTCTTC. Translating it yields CAISTQVGVYNEQFF.

The V and J genes are TRBV27 and TRBJ2-1, with TRBD1 matching 8 bases. Germline V CDR1 and CDR2: MNHEY, SMNVEV (reference sequence). V was clipped by 6 bases and J by 5 bases; unmatched bases: 9. The CDR3 runs to 15 residues. The CDR3 protein is CASSLLGQEHNEQFF. CDR3 coding DNA: TGTGCCAGCAGCCTACTGGGACAGGAGCACAATGAGCAGTTCTTC.

V gene TRBV5-1 combines with J gene TRBJ2-2; D remains ambiguous. V was trimmed by 1 base and J by 0 bases, leaving 4 bases between them. The CDR3 runs 14 residues. The germline gives CDR1 SGHRS, CDR2 YFSETQ. The CDR3 is CASSLPANTGELFF. DNA of the CDR3: TGCGCCAGCAGCTTGCCAGCGAACACCGGGGAGCTGTTTTTT.